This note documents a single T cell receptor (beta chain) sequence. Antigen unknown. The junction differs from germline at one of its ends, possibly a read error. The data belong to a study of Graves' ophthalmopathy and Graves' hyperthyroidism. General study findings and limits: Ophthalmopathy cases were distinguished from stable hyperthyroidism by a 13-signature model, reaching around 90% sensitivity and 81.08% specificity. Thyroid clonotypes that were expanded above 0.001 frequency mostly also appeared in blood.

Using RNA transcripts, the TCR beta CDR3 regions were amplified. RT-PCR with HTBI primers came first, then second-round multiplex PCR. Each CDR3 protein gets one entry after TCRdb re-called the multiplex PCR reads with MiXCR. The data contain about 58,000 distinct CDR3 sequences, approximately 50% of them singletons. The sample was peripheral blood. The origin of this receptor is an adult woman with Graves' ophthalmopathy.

This chain's CDR3 is CSARDVSREAYNEHYF. The CDR3 DNA is TGCAGTGCTAGAGATGTGTCGAGGGAAGCCTACAATGAGCACTACTTC. The J gene is TRBJ2-7, the V gene TRBV20-1; a possible D gene is TRBD2 (5 bases). There are 16 residues in the CDR3. Per germline, CDR1 DFQATT and CDR2 SNEGSKA (reference sequence).